One sample yielded the 2 T cell receptor beta chains listed below, sequenced in a study of cytomegalovirus exposure and HLA in healthy donors. Both 60 Vbeta primers and 13 Jbeta primers went into the PCR. Using immunoSEQ multiplex PCR, the repertoire was profiled, and TCRdb retains in-frame clones only, with some absent. The data hold roughly 140,000 clones, with almost 80% observed a single time. The sequencing sample was made of PBMCs. The receptors here all came from a woman aged 30 to 39 in good health and CMV-seronegative.

The chain employs TRBV19 and TRBJ2-7; TRBD1 matches at 9 bases. Unmatched junction bases numbered 5, after V lost 4 bases and J lost 4 bases. The CDR3 runs to 14 residues. CDR1 LNHDA and CDR2 SQIVND come from the germline V gene (reference sequence). CDR3 coding DNA: TGTGCCAGTAGTAGACAGGGGGGTTCTTACGAGCAGTACTTC. This translates into CASSRQGGSYEQYF.

This rearrangement joins TRBV27 to TRBJ2-2, with D tentatively TRBD1 (6 bases). The CDR3 runs to 16 residues. The V end was cut by 5 bases, the J end by 6 bases, with 19 bases between. The V gene's germline CDR1 is MNHEY and CDR2 SMNVEV (reference sequence). Here the CDR3 reads CASSPTGAMRAGELFF. DNA of the CDR3: TGTGCCAGCAGTCCGACAGGCGCCATGCGTGCCGGGGAGCTGTTTTTT.